The 6 T cell receptor beta chains listed next were all sequenced from one sample in a study of blood T cell repertoires in COVID-19. Only in-frame clones appear in the TCRdb table, and some are missing; sequencing was by immunoSEQ multiplex PCR. The sample includes roughly 400,000 clones, approximately 90% of them seen just once. Sample: PBMCs or T cells enriched from blood (not recorded which). Receptor source: a woman aged 45-65 years who had recovered from COVID-19.

The chain recombines TRBV5-1 with TRBJ1-4, with TRBD1 matching over 9 bases. Per the germline V gene, CDR1 is SGHRS and CDR2 is YFSETQ. J gave up 5 bases and V 0 bases, and 5 bases lay outside the gene matches. This CDR3 has 16 amino acids. Written as DNA, the CDR3 is TGCGCCAGCAGCTTGGCCGGGACAGGGCCGAATGAAAAACTGTTTTTT. It specifies CASSLAGTGPNEKLFF.

The rearrangement uses TRBV5-4 and TRBJ2-3, with D maybe TRBD2 (7 bases). V shed 5 bases and J shed 1 base, with 17 bases lying between them. The CDR3 has 16 amino acids. Germline V gene sequence: CDR1 SGHNT, CDR2 YYREEE (reference sequence). DNA for the CDR3: TGTGCCAGCAGTATCGCATGGGGGGGCCGCACAGATACGCAGTATTTT. Residues: CASSIAWGGRTDTQYF.

The chain employs TRBV25-1 and TRBJ1-1; the D is unclear. V lost 5 bases to trimming and J lost 1 base, with 17 bases between them. The CDR3 covers 16 residues. The V gene's germline CDR1 is MGHDK and CDR2 SYGVNS. In DNA form, the CDR3 reads TGTGCCAGCAGTCCCTTAGAGTCAGCGGCGAACACTGAAGCTTTCTTT. Encoded protein: CASSPLESAANTEAFF. The full variable domain, in which reference TRBV25-1 and TRBJ1-1 provide the parts outside the CDR3, is EADIYQTPRYLVIGTGKKITLECSQTMGHDKMYWYQQDPGMELHLIHYSYGVNSTEKGDLSSESTVSRIRTEHFPLTLESARPSHTSQYLCASSPLESAANTEAFFGQGTRLTVV.

For the CDR3, the DNA is TGTGCCAGCAGCACCCGGGACAGAGACTCTGGAAACACCATATATTTT. Protein sequence: CASSTRDRDSGNTIYF. The rearrangement links TRBV9 to TRBJ1-3; 7 bases align to TRBD1. After removal of 4 bases from V and 0 bases from J, the junction contained 7 bases not matched to a gene. The CDR3 consists of 16 residues. Germline CDR1 and CDR2: SGDLS and YYNGEE.

CDR3 region: CASSLSSGLGGENTGELFF. The CDR3 DNA reads TGTGCCAGCAGCTTAAGCTCTGGTCTCGGCGGCGAGAACACCGGGGAGCTGTTTTTT. V usage is TRBV7-8 and J usage is TRBJ2-2; no definite D call. Germline CDR1 SGHVS, CDR2 FQNEAQ. The CDR3 consists of 19 residues. The V end lost 2 bases, the J end lost 1 base, and 20 bases lay between the germline ends.

The J gene is TRBJ1-2, the V gene TRBV7-2; TRBD1 is a possible D gene (5 bases). V dropped 1 base and J dropped 13 bases, with 16 bases sitting between them. The length of the CDR3 is 13 residues. Germline V gene sequence: CDR1 SGHTA, CDR2 FQGNSA. CDR3 DNA sequence: TGTGCCAGCAGCTTAGTGGTTGGTGGGACTAGCACCTTC. Its protein product is CASSLVVGGTSTF.